The entry below gives a single T cell receptor beta chain sequence along with its context. The V and J ends lost 2 bases and 9 bases respectively, with 8 bases between them. This CDR3 spans 12 amino acids. Germline V gene lookup returns CDR1 MNHEY and CDR2 SVGAGI. Participants spanned ages roughly 18 to 95 years and resided in 20 to 30 US areas. Clinical histories supplied by participants themselves formed the basis of cohort assignment. In Cohort 3, a recovered donor had either two negative PCRs, clearance, or symptom resolution. The data derive from a study of blood T cell repertoires in COVID-19. In the original analysis: Amplification of reference gene primers provided the estimated nucleated cell counts. The protocol was immunoSEQ multiplex PCR, while the TCRdb copy is restricted to in-frame clones and leaves out a portion. V, J and clone size are those of that table, while D and trimming were read from the DNA. The sample has 330,000 or so clones; 75% to 90% are singletons.

Sequenced: PBMCs or T cells enriched from blood (not recorded which). The V call is TRBV6-5, the J call TRBJ2-1, with D unresolved. The sequence was obtained from a man aged 25-45 years who had recovered from COVID-19. The CDR3 reads CASSYQVSEQFF. DNA of the CDR3: TGTGCCAGCAGTTACCAGGTCAGTGAGCAGTTCTTC.